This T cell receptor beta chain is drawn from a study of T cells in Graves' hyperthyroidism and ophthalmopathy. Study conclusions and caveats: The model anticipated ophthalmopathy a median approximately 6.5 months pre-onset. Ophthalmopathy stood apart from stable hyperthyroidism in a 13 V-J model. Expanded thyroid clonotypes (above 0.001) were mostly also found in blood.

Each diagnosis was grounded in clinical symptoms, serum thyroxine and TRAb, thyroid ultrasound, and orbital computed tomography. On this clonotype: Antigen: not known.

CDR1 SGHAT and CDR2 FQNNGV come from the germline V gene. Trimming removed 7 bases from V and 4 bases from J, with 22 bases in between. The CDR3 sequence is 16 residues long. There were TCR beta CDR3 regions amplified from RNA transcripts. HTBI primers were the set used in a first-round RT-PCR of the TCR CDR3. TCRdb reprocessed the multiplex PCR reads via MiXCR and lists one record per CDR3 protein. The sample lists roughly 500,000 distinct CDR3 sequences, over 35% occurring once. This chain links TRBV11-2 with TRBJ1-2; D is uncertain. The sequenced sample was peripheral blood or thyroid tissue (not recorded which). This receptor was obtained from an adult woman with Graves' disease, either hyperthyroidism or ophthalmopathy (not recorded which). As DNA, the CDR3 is TGTGCCAGCATCCCACGGGAGACCGATGATTCCTATGGCTACACCTTC. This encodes CASIPRETDDSYGYTF.